The 7 T cell receptor beta chains in this list originate from one sample, sequenced in a study of control samples from healthy donors and cancer patients. Some clones are missing from TCRdb's copy, which holds only in-frame ones; the method was immunoSEQ multiplex PCR. The sample has about 92,000 clones, about four fifths seen once. The sequencing input was blood. These receptors all come from a woman aged 55 to 70 in good health.

The chain combines TRBV2 with TRBJ2-2; the D call may be TRBD1 or TRBD2 (5 bases each). Germline loops: CDR1 SNHLY, CDR2 FYNNEI. V dropped 8 bases and J dropped 4 bases, with 14 bases sitting between them. This CDR3 spans 14 amino acids. This chain's CDR3 is CASRPGQSTGELFF. DNA for the CDR3: TGTGCCAGCCGGCCGGGGCAGTCCACCGGGGAGCTGTTTTTT.

The gene calls are TRBV27 and TRBJ2-1; TRBD2 agrees at 14 bases. The CDR3 loop spans 14 amino acids. The trim removed 10 bases at V and 4 bases at J, leaving 3 bases unmatched. Germline V gives CDR1 MNHEY, CDR2 SMNVEV (reference sequence). The CDR3 DNA follows: TGTGCCACCGGGACTAGCGGGAGATACAATGAGCAGTTCTTC. Amino acids: CATGTSGRYNEQFF.

This chain connects TRBV27 to TRBJ2-7; D is ambiguous. Per the germline V gene, CDR1 is MNHEY and CDR2 is SMNVEV (reference sequence). CDR3 size: 14 residues. Trimming took off 4 bases at V and 2 bases at J, with 12 bases between the two ends. The DNA for the CDR3 is TGTGCCAGCAGTTCAGCAGGAGCCACCTACGAGCAGTACTTC. Amino acids: CASSSAGATYEQYF.

The rearrangement uses TRBV29-1 and TRBJ1-1, with 7 bases lining up with TRBD1. CDR3 size: 14 residues. Germline V lookup: CDR1 SQVTM, CDR2 ANQGSEA. The V gene end was trimmed by 2 bases and the J gene end by 2 bases; junction bases not matched to a gene: 5. CDR3 nucleotide sequence: TGCAGCGTTGAATTAGGGGGCTTAAACACTGAAGCTTTCTTT. Translation gives CSVELGGLNTEAFF.

This clone was picked up a small number of times. The rearrangement joins TRBV2 to TRBJ2-2; unclear D gene. The CDR3 covers 14 residues. The germline V gene has CDR1 SNHLY and CDR2 FYNNEI. Trimming cost V 4 bases and J 0 bases, with 6 bases left between them. The CDR3 bases are TGTGCCAGCAGTGCAGTGGCGAACACCGGGGAGCTGTTTTTT. Its protein product is CASSAVANTGELFF.

The chain uses TRBV28 and TRBJ2-1; 7 nucleotides align to TRBD2. CDR1 is MDHEN and CDR2 is SYDVKM in the germline V gene. J was trimmed by 6 bases and V by 3 bases; bases with no gene match: 17. The CDR3 runs to 18 residues. The CDR3 loop is CASSFKGVGRGSGNEQFF. The CDR3 nucleotides read TGTGCCAGCAGTTTTAAGGGAGTTGGTCGCGGGAGCGGCAATGAGCAGTTCTTC.

The chain is built from TRBV19 and TRBJ2-5; possibly TRBD2 for D (5 bases). The V end lost 4 bases, the J end lost 7 bases, and 13 bases lay between the germline ends. The CDR3 is made up of 13 amino acids. In germline, CDR1 is LNHDA, CDR2 SQIVND (reference sequence). CDR3 residues: CASSTTEGRTQYF. CDR3 sequence (DNA): TGTGCCAGTAGTACAACAGAGGGCCGGACCCAGTACTTC.